This T cell receptor (beta chain) was recorded in a study of blood T cell repertoires in COVID-19. TCRdb keeps only in-frame clones here, not all; method: immunoSEQ multiplex PCR. The sample lists about 250,000 clones, approximately 85% occurring once. Trimming took off 3 bases at V and 2 bases at J, with 3 bases between the two ends. This CDR3 has 12 amino acids. Germline-derived CDR1 and CDR2 are SGHVS and FQNEAQ. The chain has TRBV7-8 and TRBJ2-3; D not certain. The source of this sequence is a woman between 50 and 59 years old with acute COVID-19. The specimen was PBMCs or T cells enriched from blood (not recorded which). The CDR3 DNA reads TGTGCCAGCAGCTTCTCCACAGATACGCAGTATTTT. Residues: CASSFSTDTQYF.